This entry lists 28 T cell receptor beta chains sequenced from one sample in a study of blood T cell repertoires in COVID-19. Data came from immunoSEQ multiplex PCR; TCRdb stores just in-frame clones and leaves some out. Of over 80,000 clones in the sample, 75% to 90% are singletons; the top ten hold 1.2%. The sequencing sample was made of peripheral blood. The receptors were gathered from an elderly man with active or convalescent COVID-19.

A single count supports this clone. The rearrangement joins TRBV18 to TRBJ2-7; 9 bases line up with TRBD1. Trimming cost V 4 bases and J 5 bases; bases outside gene matches: 12. The CDR3 loop spans 16 amino acids. Germline V CDR1 and CDR2: KGHSH, LQKENI. The CDR3 sequence: CASSLSGTGNGHEQYF. The CDR3 nucleotides read TGTGCCAGCTCACTATCCGGGACAGGGAACGGCCACGAGCAGTACTTC.

J is TRBJ2-1 and V is TRBV20-1, with 12 bases lining up with TRBD2. CDR3 length: 12 residues. J gave up 16 bases and V 3 bases, and 7 bases lay outside the gene matches. Germline-derived CDR1 and CDR2 are DFQATT and SNEGSKA (reference sequence). The CDR3 protein is CSASGTSGPLFF. CDR3 coding DNA: TGCAGTGCTAGTGGGACTAGCGGGCCCTTATTCTTC.

The V and J genes are TRBV28 and TRBJ1-1, with no clear D. The CDR3 is 12 residues long. CDR1 is MDHEN and CDR2 is SYDVKM in the germline V gene. V lost 8 bases, J lost 8 bases, and 15 bases lay in between. CDR3 region: CASGLSGGEAFF. DNA for the CDR3: TGTGCCAGCGGATTGAGTGGAGGAGAAGCTTTCTTT.

This chain uses TRBV29-1 with TRBJ2-7, with a tentative D call TRBD2 (5 bases). This CDR3 spans 14 amino acids. The V end lost 5 bases, the J end lost 3 bases, and 17 bases lay between the germline ends. The V gene's germline CDR1 is SQVTM and CDR2 ANQGSEA. The CDR3 coding sequence is TGCAGCGTTATCCCCCTCTACGGGAACTACGAGCAGTACTTC. Amino acids: CSVIPLYGNYEQYF.

This clone was observed once. The chain combines TRBV12-5 with TRBJ2-5; D unresolved. V was cut by 3 bases and J by 1 base, with 6 bases left in between. In germline, CDR1 is LGHNT, CDR2 FRNRAP. This CDR3 is 13 amino acids long. CDR3 bases: TGTGCTAGTGGTTTCGGCGGCCAAGAGACCCAGTACTTC. It is translated as CASGFGGQETQYF. Filled out from reference TRBV12-5 and TRBJ2-5, the complete variable domain reads DARVTQTPRHKVTEMGQEVTMRCQPILGHNTVFWYRQTMMQGLELLAYFRNRAPLDDSGMPKDRFSAEMPDATLATLKIQPSEPRDSAVYFCASGFGGQETQYFGPGTRLLVL.

This clone was counted once. The chain joins TRBV4-1 to TRBJ1-1; no reliable D call. V was cut by 0 bases and J by 2 bases, with 7 bases left in between. CDR3 size: 14 residues. The V gene's germline CDR1 is MGHRA and CDR2 YSYEKL. The CDR3 nucleotides are TGCGCCAGCAGCCAAGATCGGAGTAACACTGAAGCTTTCTTT. As protein: CASSQDRSNTEAFF.

This chain joins TRBV7-2 and TRBJ1-2, with TRBD1 matching 8 bases. Trimming took 6 bases from V and 4 from J; bases not matched to a gene: 10. Germline CDR1 is SGHTA and CDR2 is FQGNSA. This CDR3 is 15 amino acids long. The CDR3 DNA is TGTGCCAGCAGTCCCGCCCCACAGGGGGTCTATGGCTACACCTTC. Its translation is CASSPAPQGVYGYTF.

The chain has TRBV15 and TRBJ2-1; D perhaps matches TRBD2 (6 bases). This CDR3 is built from 16 residues. Trimming left V 3 bases short and J 0 bases short, with 12 bases between. Germline CDR1 is LNHNV and CDR2 is YYDKDF (reference sequence). CDR3 loop: CATSSKSGSSYNEQFF. In DNA, the CDR3 is TGTGCCACCAGCAGTAAATCCGGGAGCTCCTACAATGAGCAGTTCTTC.

V is TRBV5-4 and J is TRBJ2-7; 8 bases map to TRBD2. Germline V gene sequence: CDR1 SGHNT, CDR2 YYREEE (reference sequence). The CDR3 has 15 amino acids. V lost 4 bases to trimming and J lost 2 bases; unmatched junction nucleotides: 8. The CDR3 spells CASSPLAGGTYEQYF. CDR3 nucleotides: TGTGCCAGCAGCCCCCTCGCGGGAGGCACCTACGAGCAGTACTTC.

The rearrangement joins TRBV5-4 to TRBJ2-7; tentative D call: TRBD1 (6 bases). This CDR3 region has 13 residues. V lost 4 bases, J lost 5 bases, and 13 bases lay in between. In germline, CDR1 is SGHNT, CDR2 YYREEE (reference sequence). The DNA of the CDR3 is TGTGCCAGCAGCGTACAGGGTCAGGACGAGCAGTACTTC. Translated, it gives CASSVQGQDEQYF.

The chain recombines TRBV19 with TRBJ2-7, with TRBD1 matching 10 bases. The CDR3 totals 14 residues. Germline V gene sequence: CDR1 LNHDA, CDR2 SQIVND (reference sequence). With V trimmed by 7 bases and J by 7 bases, 10 bases remained unmatched. CDR3 coding DNA: TGTGCCAGTACTGGGACAGGGGTGACTGGGGAGCAGTACTTC. Its protein product is CASTGTGVTGEQYF.

The rearrangement links TRBV7-9 to TRBJ1-1; no firm D call. V lost 4 bases, J lost 5 bases, and 14 bases lay in between. The CDR3 extends over 14 amino acids. CDR1 is SEHNR, CDR2 FQNEAQ, per germline (reference sequence). The CDR3 sequence: CASSSQGPGTEAFF. CDR3 sequence (DNA): TGTGCCAGCAGCTCGCAAGGGCCGGGGACTGAAGCTTTCTTT.

The gene calls are TRBV11-2 and TRBJ2-1, with D unclear. CDR3 size: 18 residues. V was trimmed by 4 bases and J by 7 bases, leaving 26 bases between them. CDR1 is SGHAT and CDR2 is FQNNGV in the germline V gene. The CDR3 sequence is CASSSLRTMQVPRNEQFF. CDR3 DNA sequence: TGTGCCAGCAGCTCCCTCCGTACCATGCAGGTGCCCAGGAATGAGCAGTTCTTC.

This sequence joins TRBV5-4 and TRBJ1-4, with no clear D. The CDR3 is 16 amino acids. V lost 3 bases and J lost 2, with 14 bases in between. The germline gives CDR1 SGHNT, CDR2 YYREEE (reference sequence). The CDR3 bases are TGTGCCAGCAGCTCAGCCGAAGGGAGCACTAATGAAAAACTGTTTTTT. Translating it yields CASSSAEGSTNEKLFF.

The chain is built from TRBV10-3 and TRBJ1-6, with D maybe TRBD1 (6 bases). The germline gives CDR1 ENHRY, CDR2 SYGVKD. The CDR3 extends over 14 amino acids. V dropped 5 bases and J dropped 6 bases, with 11 bases sitting between them. The CDR3 DNA is TGTGCCATCAGTCCAGGGGTCCGTAATTCACCCCTCCACTTT. Residues: CAISPGVRNSPLHF.

The gene calls are TRBV28 and TRBJ1-1, with D uncertain. CDR1 and CDR2 from the germline V gene are MDHEN and SYDVKM. The CDR3 extends over 16 amino acids. Trimming cost V 5 bases and J 8 bases, with 24 bases left between them. In nucleotides, the CDR3 is TGTGCCAGCAGTACCCCCATAGGAGGAGGAAAAGTAGAAGCTTTCTTT. Encoded protein: CASSTPIGGGKVEAFF.

This chain joins TRBV4-3 and TRBJ1-2; 12 positions match TRBD1. This CDR3 is 17 amino acids long. Germline V gene sequence: CDR1 LGHNA, CDR2 YSLEER. V lost 1 base, J lost 8 bases, and 11 bases stayed unmatched. CDR3 in amino acids: CASSQVPGQGALRGYTF. The CDR3 DNA follows: TGCGCCAGCAGCCAAGTTCCGGGACAGGGGGCTCTACGAGGCTACACCTTC.

This clone was seen more than once but under ten times. This chain uses TRBV9 with TRBJ2-1; TRBD2 is a possible D gene (6 bases). The germline V gene has CDR1 SGDLS and CDR2 YYNGEE. CDR3 length: 15 residues. Between the trimmed V and J ends, which lost 0 bases and 5 bases, there was a span of 12 bases. CDR3 sequence reads: CASSVDPAGHNEQFF. The CDR3 nucleotides read TGTGCCAGCAGCGTAGACCCCGCGGGGCACAATGAGCAGTTCTTC.

This chain links TRBV5-6 with TRBJ2-5, with 11 bases fitting TRBD2. The V and J ends lost 2 bases and 3 bases, in that order; junction bases with no gene match: 6. CDR1 SGHDT and CDR2 YYEEEE come from the germline V gene. CDR3 length: 16 amino acids. The CDR3 region is CASSFLTSGKEETQYF. CDR3 in DNA: TGTGCCAGCAGCTTCCTGACTAGCGGGAAGGAAGAGACCCAGTACTTC.

The chain links TRBV3-1 (or the pseudogene TRBV3-2) to TRBJ1-6; D is uncertain. Trimming took 1 base from V and 8 from J, leaving 6 bases between them. The germline CDR1 and CDR2 sequences are LGHDT and YNNKEL (reference sequence). The CDR3 sequence is 13 residues long. CDR3: CASSQVNYSPLHF. Written as DNA, the CDR3 is TGTGCCAGCAGCCAAGTAAATTATTCACCCCTCCACTTT.

The chain links TRBV9 to TRBJ1-4, with TRBD1 identical over 8 bases. Germline V gives CDR1 SGDLS, CDR2 YYNGEE. The CDR3 runs 15 residues. V dropped 3 bases and J dropped 5; count of bases not matched to a gene: 6. The CDR3 coding sequence is TGTGCCAGCAGCGCCGACAGGGGTCCAAATGAAAAACTGTTTTTT. Its translation is CASSADRGPNEKLFF.

This chain links TRBV9 with TRBJ2-3; 7 nucleotides agree with TRBD1. J gave up 6 bases and V 3 bases, and 7 bases lay outside the gene matches. This CDR3 has 14 residues. CDR1 is SGDLS and CDR2 is YYNGEE in the germline V gene. The CDR3 loop reads CASSDRQGGDTQYF. The CDR3 region has the DNA TGTGCCAGCAGCGATCGACAGGGCGGGGATACGCAGTATTTT.

The chain couples TRBV5-1 to TRBJ1-2; TRBD1 aligns across 7 bases. CDR3 length: 13 residues. Germline V gene lookup returns CDR1 SGHRS and CDR2 YFSETQ. The V segment lost 2 bases and the J segment 8 bases; nucleotides outside the gene matches: 6. The CDR3 DNA sequence: TGCGCCAGCAGCTTAACAGGGGCCGGAGGCTACACCTTC. It translates to CASSLTGAGGYTF.

This clone was seen more than once but under ten times. V gene TRBV19 combines with J gene TRBJ2-5, with D maybe TRBD2 (5 bases). The CDR3 contains 10 residues. From germline, CDR1 is LNHDA and CDR2 SQIVND (reference sequence). The CDR3 bases are TGTGCGACGGGGAGCGAGACCCAGTACTTC. Protein sequence: CATGSETQYF.

This clone was detected only a few times. This rearrangement joins TRBV7-8 to TRBJ2-1; 12 bases are shared with TRBD2. Germline V lookup: CDR1 SGHVS, CDR2 FQNEAQ. V lost 4 bases to trimming and J lost 8 bases; unmatched junction nucleotides: 6. The CDR3 consists of 15 residues. The CDR3 DNA is TGTGCCAGCAGCTCCATGACTAGCGGGAGCTATGAGCAGTTCTTC. It is translated as CASSSMTSGSYEQFF. The full variable domain, with the rest looked up from reference TRBV7-8 and TRBJ2-1, is GAGVSQSPRYKVAKRGQDVALRCDPISGHVSLFWYQQALGQGPEFLTYFQNEAQLDKSGLPSDRFFAERPEGSVSTLKIQRTQQEDSAVYLCASSSMTSGSYEQFFGPGTRLTVL.

The V gene is TRBV7-6, the J gene TRBJ2-2; D is undetermined. There are 17 residues in the CDR3. V shed 0 bases and J shed 0 bases, with 11 bases lying between them. Per germline, CDR1 SGHVS and CDR2 FNYEAQ. For the CDR3, the DNA is TGTGCCAGCAGCTTAGCTCTAACAGCTTCGAACACCGGGGAGCTGTTTTTT. It is translated as CASSLALTASNTGELFF.

The chain employs TRBV3-1 (or the pseudogene TRBV3-2) and TRBJ2-1, with 8 bases fitting TRBD2. V trimming: 5 bases; J trimming: 3 bases; junction bases outside the gene matches: 9. The CDR3 has 16 residues. The V gene's germline CDR1 is LGHDT and CDR2 YNNKEL (reference sequence). The chain's CDR3 is CASSARAGVHYNEQFF. As DNA, the CDR3 is TGTGCCAGCAGCGCCCGAGCGGGAGTTCACTACAATGAGCAGTTCTTC.

This chain uses TRBV9 with TRBJ2-1; 10 bases line up with TRBD2. This CDR3 region has 14 residues. V was clipped by 2 bases and J by 7 bases; unmatched bases: 3. The germline V gene encodes CDR1 SGDLS and CDR2 YYNGEE. CDR3 DNA: TGTGCCAGCAGCGTCCATAGCGGGAGGAATGAGCAGTTCTTC. Its translation is CASSVHSGRNEQFF.